This TCR beta chain was sequenced for a study of graft-versus-host responses after intestinal transplantation (dated by TCRdb to 2020 to 2023). Background on the whole study: The transplants that recipients got were multivisceral, liver-intestinal, or isolated intestinal. A peak of at least 4% donor T cells among recipient peripheral blood mononuclear cells was the definition used for donor T cell macrochimerism. Rather than being sequenced by the commercial service, samples from a few later patients were sequenced in-house on an Illumina MiSeq and processed with MiXCR. Alloreactive clones were identified by sequencing pre-transplant mixed lymphocyte reaction products and comparing these products with unstimulated pre-transplant donor and recipient T cells. Bulk TCR-beta CDR3 sequencing was used to track graft-versus-host and host-versus-graft alloreactive T cell clones in the graft, circulation and bone marrow after intestinal transplantation. Of the roughly 24 intestinal transplant recipients enrolled in the cohort, one of whom was a retransplant, 3 patients without pretransplant specimens were excluded. All recipients received anti-thymocyte globulin induction followed by maintenance tacrolimus and steroids for approximately 3 years.

To note about this clone: The antigen it binds to is not known. No much larger clonotype is one base removed from it; base qualities were not supplied.

To prepare the library, the immunoSEQ multiplex PCR assay was applied. For most patients, genomic DNA was isolated using the Qiagen DNeasy Blood and Tissue Kit and was shipped frozen to Adaptive Biotechnologies for TCR sequencing. For most patients, genomic DNA was subjected to high-throughput TCR-beta CDR3 sequencing by Adaptive Biotechnologies. The paper's processing steps were these. Adaptive's ImmunoSEQ software was the source of the TCR sequencing data for 18 patients, while a few other patients were processed with MiXCR and VDJtools. To correct CD4 versus CD8 sorting errors, any sequence found in both subsets at a frequency ratio below 5:1 was removed. CDR3 nucleotide sequences shared between donor and recipient were removed because their origin could not be assigned. To count as alloreactive, a clone needed at least 2-fold expansion over unstimulated cells and a minimum CFSE-low frequency of 0.002% (template counts) or 0.001% (read counts). Clones detected in sequenced pre-transplant spleen, lymph node, or MLR CFSE-low populations of the donor or recipient were defined as mappable. Cumulative frequency of alloreactive clones was calculated as a percentage of all sequences weighted by copy number. TCRdb took over this immuneACCESS table, retaining in-frame rearrangements with V and J assigned. Such tables are incomplete; in checked studies, under half of the missing clones stem from an unresolved V gene, and the remainder is unexplained. V, J and clone size are those of that table, while D and trimming were read from the DNA. For this sample the table gives about 110,000 clones, of which roughly nine tenths were detected only once. The top ten clones comprise about 0.25% of the sample.

What the authors observed across the whole study: In the allografts of patients with donor T cell macrochimerism, GvH to HvG T cell clonal ratios were high. The relatively low number and heterogeneity of intestinal transplant patients limited the conclusions. GvH clones were detected in recipient bone marrow, and some of these GvH clones were observed earlier in ileal mucosa or blood, consistent with an intestinal mucosal origin. Early after transplant, declines in HvG clones were associated with peak levels of circulating GvH clones.

What this sample's time point label stands for: cells obtained before transplantation from donor or recipient. CD3+CD4+ and CD3+CD8+ populations were FACS-sorted from unstimulated pre-transplant donor and recipient cells taken from spleen or lymph nodes. V sheds 8 bases and J sheds 5 bases, leaving 10 bases between their ends. CDR1 and CDR2 were assigned from the germline V gene as SQVTM and ANQGSEA. From the cysteine through the phenylalanine, the CDR3 covers 11 amino acids. Only CDR3 DNA is held: 33 bases, read in frame from base 1. The sequencing used unstimulated CD4+ T cells sorted from spleen or lymph node cells, collected before transplant. The chain links TRBV29-1 with TRBJ2-1, with the identity of the D gene unclear. The TCR was taken from a human donor who was the organ donor for an intestinal transplant. The CDR3 has the sequence CSSRRNNEQFF. The bases read TGCAGCTCCCGACGGAACAATGAGCAGTTCTTC.